In its sample, the clone carrying this T cell receptor (beta chain) was seen many times. This sample stems from a study of T-cell reconstitution after alpha-beta-depleted transplantation in children. TCRbeta library construction was performed incorporating unique molecular identifiers. TCRdb analysed the PCR reads with MiXCR anew, one entry per CDR3 protein. The table records approximately 240,000 distinct CDR3 sequences, 9.7% of them present only once. The germline V gene has CDR1 SGHRS and CDR2 YFSETQ. The CDR3 runs to 14 residues. V lost 2 bases and J lost 7, with 12 bases in between. This chain links TRBV5-1 with TRBJ2-2; D is ambiguous. The sample was PBMCs from the stem cell graft donor, taken from the stem cell graft. The source is a human donor who donated a stem cell graft to a child with SCID. The CDR3 region is CASSFWQDVGELFF. As DNA, the CDR3 is TGCGCCAGCAGCTTCTGGCAGGACGTCGGGGAGCTGTTTTTT. The whole variable domain, remainder taken from reference TRBV5-1 and TRBJ2-2, is KAGVTQTPRYLIKTRGQQVTLSCSPISGHRSVSWYQQTPGQGLQFLFEYFSETQRNKGNFPGRFSGRQFSNSRSEMNVSTLELGDSALYLCASSFWQDVGELFFGEGSRLTVL.